This record concerns one T cell receptor beta chain sequence. These data originate in a study of cytomegalovirus exposure and HLA in healthy donors. It was with 60 Vbeta and 13 Jbeta primers that the PCR ran. The protocol was immunoSEQ multiplex PCR, while the TCRdb copy is restricted to in-frame clones and leaves out a portion. The table has approximately 160,000 clones, 82% seen once. This sequence originates from a girl aged 10 to 17 in good health and CMV-seropositive. The sample taken for sequencing was PBMCs.

The CDR3 reads CASSESGYGYTF. The CDR3 nucleotides are TGTGCCAGCAGTGAATCCGGCTATGGCTACACCTTC. The V and J genes are TRBV25-1 and TRBJ1-2; D is ambiguous. Germline V gene data show CDR1 as MGHDK and CDR2 as SYGVNS. The CDR3 totals 12 residues. V gave up 1 base and J gave up 4 bases, with 4 bases separating them.